This passage covers 23 T cell receptor beta chains from one sample sequenced in a study of T cell responses to AZD1222 COVID-19 vaccine. Repertoires were generated with immunoSEQ multiplex PCR, while TCRdb's copy carries only in-frame clones and drops some. Found here are 150,000 or so clones, more than 85% of them singletons; the top ten hold under 1.5%. This specimen was peripheral blood, taken on day 0 of AZD1222 vaccination. These receptors were obtained from an adult in good health.

This clone was found once. The chain combines TRBV6-5 with TRBJ1-2, with 8 bases lining up with TRBD1. After removal of 0 bases from V and 9 bases from J, the junction contained 6 bases not matched to a gene. The length of the CDR3 is 14 residues. The germline V gene has CDR1 MNHEY and CDR2 SVGAGI. The CDR3 is CASSYSGTGRRYTF. Here the CDR3 DNA reads TGTGCCAGCAGTTACTCCGGGACAGGACGGCGCTACACCTTC.

V is TRBV7-8 and J is TRBJ1-5; possibly TRBD1 for D (6 bases). Trimming pared 7 bases from V and 7 bases from J, leaving 17 bases between. There are 14 residues in the CDR3. CDR1 SGHVS and CDR2 FQNEAQ come from the germline V gene. This CDR3 is CASTGGHLGQPQHF. CDR3 sequence (DNA): TGTGCCAGCACCGGGGGGCATCTCGGCCAGCCCCAGCATTTT.

The J gene is TRBJ2-6, the V gene TRBV28; D is unclear. Germline V CDR1 and CDR2: MDHEN, SYDVKM. The length of the CDR3 is 15 residues. V lost 4 bases to trimming and J lost 1 base, with 8 bases between them. The chain's CDR3 is CASSSPGSGANVLTF. The CDR3 region has the DNA TGTGCCAGCAGTTCCCCTGGTTCTGGGGCCAACGTCCTGACTTTC.

This clone was recorded a few times. The CDR3 region is CAWSVGIQGGAYEQYF. The DNA of the CDR3 is TGTGCCTGGAGTGTCGGTATTCAGGGGGGGGCCTACGAGCAGTACTTC. V gene TRBV30 combines with J gene TRBJ2-7; the D call may be TRBD1 or TRBD2 (7 bases each). CDR3 length equals 16 residues. The germline CDR1 and CDR2 sequences are GTSNPN and SVGIG (reference sequence). V lost 0 bases and J 2 bases, leaving 17 bases between the germline ends.

This sequence joins TRBV19 and TRBJ1-1; the match to TRBD1 covers 8 bases. Trimming at V came to 4 bases and at J to 5 bases, leaving 9 bases not matched to a gene. This CDR3 has 15 residues. From germline, CDR1 is LNHDA and CDR2 SQIVND (reference sequence). The CDR3 here is CASSTGQGTGTEAFF. As DNA, the CDR3 is TGTGCCAGTAGTACCGGACAGGGAACGGGAACTGAAGCTTTCTTT.

The chain couples TRBV18 to TRBJ1-5; no definite D call. Trimming removed 0 bases from V and 4 bases from J, with 7 bases in between. Germline lookup yields CDR1 KGHSH and CDR2 LQKENI. This CDR3 has 14 residues. The CDR3 is CASSPPGPNQPQHF. The CDR3 DNA sequence: TGTGCCAGCTCACCACCAGGGCCGAATCAGCCCCAGCATTTT.

This sequence joins TRBV6-5 and TRBJ2-5; either TRBD1 or TRBD2 may fit D (6 bases each). The V gene's germline CDR1 is MNHEY and CDR2 SVGAGI. With 6 bases removed from V and 2 bases from J, the gap between germline ends came to 13 bases. The CDR3 is 14 amino acids. CDR3 sequence: CASRGRGGQETQYF. For the CDR3, the DNA is TGTGCCAGCAGGGGGAGAGGGGGGCAAGAGACCCAGTACTTC.

This clone has a handful of counts. The chain combines TRBV5-4 with TRBJ2-7; D possibly corresponds to TRBD1 (6 bases). V lost 9 bases to trimming and J lost 0 bases, with 19 bases between them. The CDR3 covers 15 residues. Germline V CDR1 and CDR2: SGHNT, YYREEE (reference sequence). The CDR3 coding sequence is TGTGCCACAGCCCAATGGGACATAGCCTCCTACGAGCAGTACTTC. This translates into CATAQWDIASYEQYF.

J is TRBJ1-1 and V is TRBV19; possibly TRBD1 for D (6 bases). Germline V gene data show CDR1 as LNHDA and CDR2 as SQIVND (reference sequence). V was trimmed by 3 bases and J by 3 bases, leaving 14 bases between them. This CDR3 contains 15 residues. CDR3 sequence (DNA): TGTGCCAGTAGTATGGGGGGCAGGGTAGACACTGAAGCTTTCTTT. This sequence encodes CASSMGGRVDTEAFF.

The chain couples TRBV27 to TRBJ2-7, with D perhaps matching TRBD1 or TRBD2 (6 bases each). CDR1 is MNHEY and CDR2 is SMNVEV in the germline V gene (reference sequence). The CDR3 is 15 amino acids. The V end was cut by 5 bases, the J end by 3 bases, with 17 bases between. The chain's CDR3 is CASSGGTPSNYEQYF. For the CDR3, the DNA is TGTGCCAGCAGTGGGGGGACACCTTCTAACTACGAGCAGTACTTC.

The chain uses TRBV29-1 and TRBJ1-3; D is possibly TRBD1 (5 bases). The CDR3 sequence is 11 residues long. The germline V gene has CDR1 SQVTM and CDR2 ANQGSEA. Trimming took 2 bases from V and 14 from J, leaving 13 bases between them. In DNA, the CDR3 is TGCAGCGTTGAATTCGGGGGGTCCCTATATTTT. It encodes CSVEFGGSLYF.

The chain couples TRBV6-6 to TRBJ1-1; the D is unclear. The CDR3 spans 15 residues. Trimming stripped 6 bases from V and 1 base from J, with 15 bases between. Germline CDR1 reads MNHNY; CDR2 reads SVGAGI (reference sequence). The CDR3 bases are TGTGCCAGCAGACTACTTGACGGCAAGAACACTGAAGCTTTCTTT. Amino acids: CASRLLDGKNTEAFF.

J is TRBJ2-3 and V is TRBV7-9; 9 bases match TRBD2. CDR3 length: 17 amino acids. V dropped 5 bases and J dropped 3; count of bases not matched to a gene: 12. Germline V gives CDR1 SEHNR, CDR2 FQNEAQ (reference sequence). CDR3 residues: CASSVTSGGGSTDTQYF. In DNA, the CDR3 is TGTGCCAGCAGCGTGACTAGCGGCGGAGGGAGTACAGATACGCAGTATTTT.

This chain uses TRBV5-4 with TRBJ1-2; D is uncertain. Germline CDR1 SGHNT, CDR2 YYREEE (reference sequence). CDR3 size: 13 residues. V gave up 2 bases and J gave up 7 bases, with 12 bases separating them. CDR3 bases: TGTGCCAGCAGCTTCTCTGAAAGGGTTGGCTACACCTTC. It yields the protein CASSFSERVGYTF.

This clone was seen a single time. The rearrangement links TRBV24-1 to TRBJ1-4; D is unresolved. The CDR3 covers 12 residues. Per the germline V gene, CDR1 is KGHDR and CDR2 is SFDVKD. Trimming took off 3 bases at V and 4 bases at J, with 2 bases between the two ends. The CDR3 reads CATSDRNEKLFF. CDR3 nucleotide sequence: TGTGCCACCAGTGATCGTAATGAAAAACTGTTTTTT.

The CDR3 here is CASSLRQGSSEAFF. The CDR3 DNA reads TGTGCCAGCAGCCTTAGACAGGGTAGCTCTGAAGCTTTCTTT. V usage is TRBV6-5 and J usage is TRBJ1-1; the match to TRBD1 covers 7 bases. This CDR3 has 14 amino acids. J lost 6 bases, V lost 6 bases, and 10 bases had no gene match. The germline V gene has CDR1 MNHEY and CDR2 SVGAGI.

V is TRBV12-3 or TRBV12-4 and J is TRBJ2-7; 8 bases line up with TRBD1. The trim removed 8 bases at V and 1 base at J, leaving 4 bases unmatched. The CDR3 sequence is 13 residues long. CDR3 bases: TGTGCCAGCGGGGACAGGAATTCCTACGAGCAGTACTTC. Translation: CASGDRNSYEQYF.

V gene TRBV6-6 combines with J gene TRBJ1-6; possible D gene TRBD1, 5 bases. V was clipped by 0 bases and J by 7 bases, with 13 bases between them. Germline lookup yields CDR1 MNHNY and CDR2 SVGAGI (reference sequence). CDR3 length: 16 residues. The CDR3 here is CASSYSRAGRNSPLHF. The CDR3 coding sequence is TGTGCCAGCAGTTACTCGAGAGCAGGGCGAAATTCACCCCTCCACTTT.

The V gene is TRBV7-9, the J gene TRBJ1-5, with D perhaps matching TRBD1 (5 bases). V was shortened by 5 bases and J by 4 bases, with 15 bases between the two germline ends. Germline V gives CDR1 SEHNR, CDR2 FQNEAQ (reference sequence). The CDR3 runs to 15 residues. CDR3 loop: CASSPGGRENQPQHF. The CDR3 bases are TGTGCCAGCAGCCCAGGTGGCAGGGAGAATCAGCCCCAGCATTTT. The full variable domain, its missing parts supplied by reference TRBV7-9 and TRBJ1-5, is DTGVSQNPRHKITKRGQNVTFRCDPISEHNRLYWYRQTLGQGPEFLTYFQNEAQLEKSRLLSDRFSAERPKGSFSTLEIQRTEQGDSAMYLCASSPGGRENQPQHFGDGTRLSIL.

In this sample, this clone turned up once. V and J are TRBV10-3 and TRBJ2-3; TRBD2 aligns across 11 bases. Per the germline V gene, CDR1 is ENHRY and CDR2 is SYGVKD. J was trimmed by 6 bases and V by 6 bases; bases with no gene match: 11. This CDR3 has 16 residues. The CDR3 DNA is TGTGCCATCAGCGCCGGGACTAGCGGCAGTCTGGATACGCAGTATTTT. This translates into CAISAGTSGSLDTQYF.

CDR3 bases: TGTGCCTGGAGTGGGGACACAATCTACGAGCAGTACTTC. This gives the protein CAWSGDTIYEQYF. The rearrangement uses TRBV30 and TRBJ2-7, with D possibly matching TRBD1 (6 bases). The CDR3 is 13 amino acids. The germline gives CDR1 GTSNPN, CDR2 SVGIG (reference sequence). Trimming took off 1 base at V and 3 bases at J, with 10 bases between the two ends.

The J gene is TRBJ2-1, the V gene TRBV30; 11 bases align to TRBD2. Germline lookup yields CDR1 GTSNPN and CDR2 SVGIG (reference sequence). V lost 0 bases, J lost 4 bases, and 8 bases stayed unmatched. The CDR3 length is 17 residues. For the CDR3, the DNA is TGTGCCTGGAGTGTATGGATGGCTAGCGGGGGGTACAATGAGCAGTTCTTC. Translating gives CAWSVWMASGGYNEQFF.

J is TRBJ1-2 and V is TRBV9; D is undetermined. CDR3 length: 15 amino acids. The germline V gene encodes CDR1 SGDLS and CDR2 YYNGEE. Trimming removed 0 bases at V and 0 bases at J, with 9 bases between. CDR3 in amino acids: CASSVADRSNYGYTF. The CDR3 DNA reads TGTGCCAGCAGCGTAGCTGACCGATCTAACTATGGCTACACCTTC.